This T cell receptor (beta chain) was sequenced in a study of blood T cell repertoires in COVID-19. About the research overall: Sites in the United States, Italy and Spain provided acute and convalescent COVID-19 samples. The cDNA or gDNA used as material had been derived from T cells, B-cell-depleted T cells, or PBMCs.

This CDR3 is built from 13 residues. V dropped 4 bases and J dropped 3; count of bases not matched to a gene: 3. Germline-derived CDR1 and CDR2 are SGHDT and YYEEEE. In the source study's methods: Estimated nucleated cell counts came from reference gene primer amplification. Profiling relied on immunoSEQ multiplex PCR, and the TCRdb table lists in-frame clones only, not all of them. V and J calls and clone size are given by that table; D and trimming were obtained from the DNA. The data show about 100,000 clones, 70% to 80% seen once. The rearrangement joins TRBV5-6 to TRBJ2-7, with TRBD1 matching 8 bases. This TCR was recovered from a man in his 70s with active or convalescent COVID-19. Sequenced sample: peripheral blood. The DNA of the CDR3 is TGTGCCAGCAGCCCGGGACAGGTCTACGAGCAGTACTTC. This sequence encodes CASSPGQVYEQYF.